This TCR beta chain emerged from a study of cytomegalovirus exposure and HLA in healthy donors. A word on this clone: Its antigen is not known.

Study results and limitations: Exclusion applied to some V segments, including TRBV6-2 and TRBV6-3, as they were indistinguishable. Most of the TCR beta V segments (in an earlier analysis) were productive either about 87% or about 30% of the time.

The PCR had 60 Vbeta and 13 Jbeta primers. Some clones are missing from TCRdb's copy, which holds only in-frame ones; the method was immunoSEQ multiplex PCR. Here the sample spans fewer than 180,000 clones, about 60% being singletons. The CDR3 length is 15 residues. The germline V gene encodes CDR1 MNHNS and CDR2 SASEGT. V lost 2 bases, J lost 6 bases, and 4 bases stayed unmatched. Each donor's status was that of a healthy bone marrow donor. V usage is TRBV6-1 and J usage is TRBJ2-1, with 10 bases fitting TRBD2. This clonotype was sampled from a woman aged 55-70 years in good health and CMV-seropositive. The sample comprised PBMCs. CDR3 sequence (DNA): TGTGCCAGCAGTGAACGACTAGCGGGTTTCAATGAGCAGTTCTTC. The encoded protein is CASSERLAGFNEQFF.